The entry below gives a single T cell receptor beta chain sequence along with its context. What it recognizes is unknown. The table came from immunoSEQ multiplex PCR; TCRdb's copy has only in-frame clones and leaves some out. The sample holds some 110,000 clones; about 90% are singletons and the top ten take about 7%. The germline V gene encodes CDR1 SGHRS and CDR2 YFSETQ. The CDR3 contains 15 residues. Trimming left V 0 bases short and J 3 bases short, with 12 bases between. These data belong to a study of radiotherapy plus CTLA-4 blockade in lung cancer. Study results and caveats: Response, reportedly, was best predicted by interferon-beta along with early blood T cell clone dynamics. Expansion in blood of tumor-derived TCR clones was seen after radiotherapy plus ipilimumab.

The material was peripheral blood, obtained from a patient treated with radiotherapy plus ipilimumab. The rearrangement uses TRBV5-1 and TRBJ2-5; D ambiguous. The sequence was obtained from a human donor with non-small cell lung cancer that progressed on radiotherapy plus ipilimumab. The CDR3 nucleotides read TGCGCCAGCAGCTTGGATTCGGGTCTCAAAGAGACCCAGTACTTC. This encodes CASSLDSGLKETQYF.